Listed below are T cell receptor beta chains from one sample, sequenced in a study of human T cells and chemical hapten exposure. TCRdb processed the RACE reads anew with MiXCR; each CDR3 protein has one entry. The repertoire consists of some 300,000 distinct CDR3 sequences, with 4.5% to 7% occurring once and the leading ten covering more than 8%. The sequenced sample was whole blood, obtained in connection with sensitization to the hapten diphenylcyclopropenone (DPC). These receptors came from a woman aged 18-29 years with alopecia areata. Some clones in this sample may be carry-over from other donors' samples. Both conserved end residues are part of each CDR3. A D gene is named only where the DNA matches it firmly. For some rows the clone size is stated as once, few or many, or as a class when expanded; others skip it.

>.|.|TRBJ2-2|TRBV28
TGTGCCAGCAGTTTAAGGGGAGTTGGCGGGGAGCTGTTTTTT
CASSLRGVGGELFF
>.|.|TRBJ2-7|TRBV25-1
TGTGCCAGCAGTGAAACGGGCGCAGGGGACTCCTACGAGCAGTACTTC
CASSETGAGDSYEQYF
>TRBD2|many|TRBJ2-3|TRBV6-2/TRBV6-3
TGTGCCAGCAGTTACGATTCCGGACTAGCGGGAGGAACAGATACGCAGTATTTT
CASSYDSGLAGGTDTQYF
>TRBD1|.|TRBJ1-5|TRBV19
TGTGCCAGTAGTAGGAACAGGGGGAATCAGCCCCAGCATTTT
CASSRNRGNQPQHF
>TRBD1|many|TRBJ1-1|TRBV24-1
TGTGCCACCAGTGACACCAGGACAGGGGCCACTGAAGCTTTCTTT
CATSDTRTGATEAFF
>.|many|TRBJ1-6|TRBV4-3
TGCGCCAGCAGCCGAGTAGCCACCTTGAGGAATAATTCACCCCTCCACTTT
CASSRVATLRNNSPLHF
>.|many|TRBJ2-5|TRBV11-2
TGTGCCAGCAGATCTATCGGGACACCCGGGAGCCAAGAGACCCAGTACTTC
CASRSIGTPGSQETQYF
>TRBD1|.|TRBJ2-1|TRBV20-1
TGCAGTGCTAGAGGGGGACAGGGGGCTGACTACAATGAGCAGTTCTTC
CSARGGQGADYNEQFF
>.|many|TRBJ2-5|TRBV10-3
TGTGCCATCAGTGAGTGGGAAGAGACCCAGTACTTC
CAISEWEETQYF
>TRBD1|.|TRBJ2-7|TRBV18
TGTGCCAGCACACAGGGGGCGAGGTACGAGCAGTACTTC
CASTQGARYEQYF
>.|many|TRBJ2-3|TRBV6-4
TGTGCCAGCAGTATTTCGACAGGAGGGATGGATACGCAGTATTTT
CASSISTGGMDTQYF
>TRBD1|.|TRBJ1-4|TRBV18
TGTGCCAGCTCACCACTTACCGGGACAGCAACTGATGAAAAACTGTTTTTT
CASSPLTGTATDEKLFF
>.|.|TRBJ1-5|TRBV3-1
TGTGCCAGCAGCCAAGATATCATCCAGCCCCAGCATTTT
CASSQDIIQPQHF
>.|.|TRBJ1-3|TRBV20-1
TGCAGTGCTTGCAGTGAAGCTGGAAACACCATATATTTT
CSACSEAGNTIYF
>.|few|TRBJ1-3|TRBV12-3/TRBV12-4
TGTGCCAGCAGGGAGAATGGTGGAAACACCATATATTTT
CASRENGGNTIYF
>.|few|TRBJ1-2|TRBV28
TGTGCCAGCAGTTTATTGGGTTTCGATTACACCTTC
CASSLLGFDYTF
>.|few|TRBJ2-2|TRBV4-1
TGCGCCAGCAGCCAAGGGACCGGGACCGGGGAGCTGTTTTTT
CASSQGTGTGELFF
>.|many|TRBJ2-3|TRBV4-3
TGCGCCAGCAGCCTTCAAACGGGGGGCCGCGATACGCAGTATTTT
CASSLQTGGRDTQYF
>.|many|TRBJ2-3|TRBV5-1
TGCGCCAGCAGCTTGTTAACCCTCACAGATACGCAGTATTTT
CASSLLTLTDTQYF
>.|many|TRBJ2-2|TRBV6-2/TRBV6-3
TGTGCCAGCAGGGAGGGAATCGAGCTGTTTTTT
CASREGIELFF
>.|few|TRBJ1-1|TRBV29-1
TGCAGCGTTGATAGGCGAGGGGAGAACACTGAAGCTTTCTTT
CSVDRRGENTEAFF
>.|many|TRBJ1-1|TRBV7-9
TGTGCCAGCAGCTTAGATGGTTCAGGGAACACTGAAGCTTTCTTT
CASSLDGSGNTEAFF
>TRBD1|many|TRBJ1-2|TRBV29-1
TGCAGCGTCGAGAAAGGGGGCTACTATGGCTACACCTTC
CSVEKGGYYGYTF
>.|many|TRBJ1-2|TRBV5-6
TGTGCCAGCAGCTTGGCCGTAGGGGGCTATGGCTACACCTTC
CASSLAVGGYGYTF
>TRBD2|many|TRBJ2-3|TRBV13
TGTGCCAGCAGCCCTTCGGGGCGGGGGGGCACAGATACGCAGTATTTT
CASSPSGRGGTDTQYF
>.|.|TRBJ1-2|TRBV21-1
TGTGCCAGCAGGGTAGCAGGGGACTGGTCTAACTATGGCTACACCTTC
CASRVAGDWSNYGYTF
>.|many|TRBJ1-5|TRBV7-3
TGTGCCAGCAGTGCTTGGGGTCAGCCCCAGCATTTT
CASSAWGQPQHF
>TRBD2|.|TRBJ2-7|TRBV20-1
TGCAGTGCTAAAAAATCCGGGACTAGCTTGTACGAGCAGTACTTC
CSAKKSGTSLYEQYF
>.|many|TRBJ1-1|TRBV6-2/TRBV6-3
TGTGCCAGCAGTTACCTGGACACCCTGAACACTGAAGCTTTCTTT
CASSYLDTLNTEAFF
>TRBD1|few|TRBJ2-1|TRBV28
TGTGCCAGCAGTTACAACAGGGGCCCTATTGATGAGCAGTTCTTC
CASSYNRGPIDEQFF
>.|few|TRBJ1-4|TRBV28
TGTGCCAGCAGCCCTACCGGGGGGTGGGAAAAACTGTTTTTT
CASSPTGGWEKLFF
>.|few|TRBJ2-3|TRBV6-4
TGTGCCAGCAGTGTTGGGCCTGAGTCAGATACGCAGTATTTT
CASSVGPESDTQYF
>.|.|TRBJ1-5|TRBV4-3
TGCGCCAGCAGCCGGGACATTTATGATCAGCCCCAGCATTTT
CASSRDIYDQPQHF
>.|many|TRBJ2-3|TRBV4-3
TGCGCCAGCAGCCCCCTAGGGGGGCAGCCTAGCACAGATACGCAGTATTTT
CASSPLGGQPSTDTQYF
>.|many|TRBJ1-1|TRBV7-2
TGTGCCAGCAGCTCCAGGGGTATGGCTGAAGCTTTCTTT
CASSSRGMAEAFF
>TRBD1|.|TRBJ1-1|TRBV5-1
TGCGCCAGCAGCTTGGAGGGACAGGGCACTGAAGCTTTCTTT
CASSLEGQGTEAFF
>.|.|TRBJ2-3|TRBV12-3/TRBV12-4
TGTGCCAGCACTGTTGGGGGGCCCACAGATACGCAGTATTTT
CASTVGGPTDTQYF
>TRBD2|.|TRBJ2-3|TRBV7-9
TGTGCCAGCATCCCTGGGACTAGCCCAGATACGCAGTATTTT
CASIPGTSPDTQYF
>.|few|TRBJ2-2|TRBV12-3/TRBV12-4
TGTGCCAGCAGTTTAGGAGCGGTGAAGCGGAGCACCGGGGAGCTGTTTTTT
CASSLGAVKRSTGELFF
>TRBD2|few|TRBJ2-3|TRBV6-2/TRBV6-3
TGTGCCAGCAGTTACTCGTCTAGCGGGGGGGCAACAGATACGCAGTATTTT
CASSYSSSGGATDTQYF
>TRBD1|many|TRBJ1-1|TRBV5-6
TGTGCCAGCAGCCTATCCGGGACAGGGTTCTTGAACACTGAAGCTTTCTTT
CASSLSGTGFLNTEAFF
>.|many|TRBJ1-1|TRBV28
TGTGCCAGCCCAGTTCCAGGGAACACTGAAGCTTTCTTT
CASPVPGNTEAFF
>TRBD1|.|TRBJ1-2|TRBV7-2
TGTGCCAGCAGCTTAGGGACAGGGGGTGGCTACACCTTC
CASSLGTGGGYTF
>.|few|TRBJ1-1|TRBV4-2
TGTGCCAGCAGCCAAGAGGGTAGCCACCTCGAAGCTTTCTTT
CASSQEGSHLEAFF
>TRBD1|few|TRBJ1-5|TRBV7-2
TGTGCCAGCAGCCGACAGGGCCATCAGCCCCAGCATTTT
CASSRQGHQPQHF
>TRBD2|many|TRBJ2-6|TRBV7-8
TGTGCCAGCAGCTCCAGCGGGACGAGCTCTGGGGCCAACGTCCTGACTTTC
CASSSSGTSSGANVLTF
>.|.|TRBJ1-2|TRBV4-1
TGCGCCAGCAGCCCTCTCGGGGGGGCGAGGCGTGGCTACACCTTC
CASSPLGGARRGYTF
>.|few|TRBJ1-4|TRBV12-3/TRBV12-4
TGTGCCAGCAGTGAGGACAGTCATAATGAAAAACTGTTTTTT
CASSEDSHNEKLFF
>TRBD1|many|TRBJ2-5|TRBV12-3/TRBV12-4
TGTGCCAGCAACGACAGGGCGGCAGAGACCCAGTACTTC
CASNDRAAETQYF
>.|.|TRBJ1-6|TRBV5-1
TGCGCCAGCAGCCCCGATTTCACGGAACGCATTTATAATTCACCCCTCCACTTT
CASSPDFTERIYNSPLHF
>TRBD1|many|TRBJ2-1|TRBV5-1
TGCGCCAGCAGCCTGGGGCCGACAGGGAGAAACAATGAGCAGTTCTTC
CASSLGPTGRNNEQFF
>TRBD1|many|TRBJ1-6|TRBV7-8
TGTGCCAGCAGCCCACAGGGACAGGATAATTCACCCCTCCACTTT
CASSPQGQDNSPLHF
>.|.|TRBJ1-5|TRBV20-1
TGCAGTTCCCTGACGCTTGGGGATAGCAATCAGCCCCAGCATTTT
CSSLTLGDSNQPQHF
>.|many|TRBJ1-5|TRBV24-1
TGTGCCACCAGTGATTGGGGGCAGCCCCAGCATTTT
CATSDWGQPQHF
>.|many|TRBJ2-1|TRBV29-1
TGCAGCGTTCCTCTTTTCGGTAGGGGAGAGCAGTTCTTC
CSVPLFGRGEQFF
>.|few|TRBJ1-4|TRBV12-3/TRBV12-4
TGTGCCAGCAGTTTATGCAGGGCCCTTTGTCCTGAAAAACTGTTTTTT
CASSLCRALCPEKLFF